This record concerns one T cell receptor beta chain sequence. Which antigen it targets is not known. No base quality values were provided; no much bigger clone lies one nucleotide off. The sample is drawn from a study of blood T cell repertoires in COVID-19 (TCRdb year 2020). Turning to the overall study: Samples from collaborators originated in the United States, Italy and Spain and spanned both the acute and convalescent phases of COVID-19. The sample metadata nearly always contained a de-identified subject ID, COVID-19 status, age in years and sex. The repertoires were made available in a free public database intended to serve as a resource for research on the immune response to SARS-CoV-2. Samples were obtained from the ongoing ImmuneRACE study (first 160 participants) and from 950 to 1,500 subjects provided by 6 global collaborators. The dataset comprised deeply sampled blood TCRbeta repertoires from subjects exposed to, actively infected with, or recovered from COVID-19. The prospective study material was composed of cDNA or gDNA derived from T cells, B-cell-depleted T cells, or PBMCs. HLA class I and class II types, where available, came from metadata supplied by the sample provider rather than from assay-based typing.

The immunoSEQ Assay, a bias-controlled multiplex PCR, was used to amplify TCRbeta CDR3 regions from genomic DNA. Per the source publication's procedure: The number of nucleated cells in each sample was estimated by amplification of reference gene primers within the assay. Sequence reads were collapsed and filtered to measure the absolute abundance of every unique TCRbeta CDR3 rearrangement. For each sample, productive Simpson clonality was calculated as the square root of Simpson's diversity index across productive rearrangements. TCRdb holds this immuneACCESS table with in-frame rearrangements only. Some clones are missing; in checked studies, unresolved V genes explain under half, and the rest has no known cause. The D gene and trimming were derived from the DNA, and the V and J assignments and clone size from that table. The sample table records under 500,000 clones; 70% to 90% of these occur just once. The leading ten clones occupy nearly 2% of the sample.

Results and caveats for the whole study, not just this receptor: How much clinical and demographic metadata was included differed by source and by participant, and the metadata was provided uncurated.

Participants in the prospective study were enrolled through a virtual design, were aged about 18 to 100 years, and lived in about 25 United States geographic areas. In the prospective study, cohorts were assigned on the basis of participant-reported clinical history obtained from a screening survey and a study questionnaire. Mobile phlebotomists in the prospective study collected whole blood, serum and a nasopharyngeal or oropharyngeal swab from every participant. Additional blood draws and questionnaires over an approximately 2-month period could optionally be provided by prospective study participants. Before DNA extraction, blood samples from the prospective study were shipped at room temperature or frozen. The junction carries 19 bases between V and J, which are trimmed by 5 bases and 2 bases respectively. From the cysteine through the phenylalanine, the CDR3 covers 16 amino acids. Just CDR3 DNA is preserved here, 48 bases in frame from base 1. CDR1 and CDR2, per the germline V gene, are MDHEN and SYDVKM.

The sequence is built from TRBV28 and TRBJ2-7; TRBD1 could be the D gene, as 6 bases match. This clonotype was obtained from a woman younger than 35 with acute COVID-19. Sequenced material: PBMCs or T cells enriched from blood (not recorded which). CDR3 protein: CASSPLRGSVTYEQYF. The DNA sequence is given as TGTGCCAGCAGTCCTCTCAGGGGTTCGGTCACCTACGAGCAGTACTTC.